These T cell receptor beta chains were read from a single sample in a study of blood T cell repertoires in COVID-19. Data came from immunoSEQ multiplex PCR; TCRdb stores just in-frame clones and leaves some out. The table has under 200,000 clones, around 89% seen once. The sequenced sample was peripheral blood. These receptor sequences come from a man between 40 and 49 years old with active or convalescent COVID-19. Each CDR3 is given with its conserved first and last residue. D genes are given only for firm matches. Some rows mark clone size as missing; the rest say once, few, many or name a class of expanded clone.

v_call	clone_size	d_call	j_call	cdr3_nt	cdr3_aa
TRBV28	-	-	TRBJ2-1	TGTGCCAGCAGTAGAGACAGCTACAATGAGCAGTTCTTC	CASSRDSYNEQFF
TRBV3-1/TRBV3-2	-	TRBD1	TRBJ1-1	TGTGCCAGCAGCCAATCCCGGGACAGGCTCATGAACACTGAAGCTTTCTTT	CASSQSRDRLMNTEAFF
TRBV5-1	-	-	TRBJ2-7	TGCGCCAGCAGCTTGTCCAGATCCTACGAGCAGTACTTC	CASSLSRSYEQYF
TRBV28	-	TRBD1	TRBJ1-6	TGTGCCAGCAGTGAGACAGGGTCATATAATTCACCCCTCCACTTT	CASSETGSYNSPLHF
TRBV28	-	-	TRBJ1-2	TGTGCCAGCAGTTCTGGGACACTCGGAGGCTATGGCTACACCTTC	CASSSGTLGGYGYTF
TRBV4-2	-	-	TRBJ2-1	TGTGCCAGCAGCCAAGCTAGTAGGGGGGGGGCCGCAGATGAGCAGTTCTTC	CASSQASRGGAADEQFF
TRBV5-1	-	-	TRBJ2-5	TGCGCCAGCAGCTTGGGCCTCGGGGCGGGGGAGACCCAGTACTTC	CASSLGLGAGETQYF
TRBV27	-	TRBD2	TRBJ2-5	TGTGCCAGCAGTTTAGGGTTAGGAGTAGCGGGGGGTACTAGAGAGACCCAGTACTTC	CASSLGLGVAGGTRETQYF
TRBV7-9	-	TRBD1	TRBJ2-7	TGTGCCAGCAGCAATAGCAGGGGGAACGACTACGAGCAGTACTTC	CASSNSRGNDYEQYF
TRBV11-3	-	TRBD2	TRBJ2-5	TGTGCCAGCAGCCCCGGACTAGCGGGAGCGGAGGCGGAGACCCAGTACTTC	CASSPGLAGAEAETQYF
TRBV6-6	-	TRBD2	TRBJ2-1	TGTGCCAGCACCACCAGCGGCGGGGGAAGGAATGAGCAGTTCTTC	CASTTSGGGRNEQFF
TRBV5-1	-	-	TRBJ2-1	TGCGCCAGCAGCCAAGGGGACTCATACAATGAGCAGTTCTTC	CASSQGDSYNEQFF
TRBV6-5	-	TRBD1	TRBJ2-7	TGTGCCAGCAGTCGGGACAGGTACGAGCAGTACTTC	CASSRDRYEQYF
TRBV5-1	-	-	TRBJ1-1	TGCGCCAGCAGCTCCGGGCAGGGTACGGGTGAAGCTTTCTTT	CASSSGQGTGEAFF
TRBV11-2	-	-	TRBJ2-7	TGTGCCAGCACAAACCCGGGACAAAAAGCCTACGAGCAGTACTTC	CASTNPGQKAYEQYF
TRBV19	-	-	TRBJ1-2	TGTGCCAGTAGTATTATGGGCCCGGGGCAGGAGGGCTATGGCTACACCTTC	CASSIMGPGQEGYGYTF
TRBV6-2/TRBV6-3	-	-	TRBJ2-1	TGTGCCAGCAGTTACGTAACTAATGAGCAGTTCTTC	CASSYVTNEQFF
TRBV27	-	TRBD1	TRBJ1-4	TGTGCCAGCACTCCGGGAGGGACAGGGCATGAAAAACTGTTTTTT	CASTPGGTGHEKLFF
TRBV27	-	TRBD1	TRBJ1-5	TGTGCCAGCAGTGCTGGGACAGGCAATCAGCCCCAGCATTTT	CASSAGTGNQPQHF
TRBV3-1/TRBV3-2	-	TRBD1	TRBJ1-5	TGTGCCAGCAGCCAAGGGCAGGGGGTTCAGCCCCAGCATTTT	CASSQGQGVQPQHF
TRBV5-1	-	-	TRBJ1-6	TGCGCCAGCAGCTTGTCAGGGCCCCACAATTCACCCCTCCACTTT	CASSLSGPHNSPLHF
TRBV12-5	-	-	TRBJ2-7	TGTGCTAGTGGTTTGGTACAGGGTCTGGCCTACGAGCAGTACTTC	CASGLVQGLAYEQYF
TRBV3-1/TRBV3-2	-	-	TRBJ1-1	TGTGCCAGCAGCCGCCTCGGGGGGATAAGGACTGAAGCTTTCTTT	CASSRLGGIRTEAFF
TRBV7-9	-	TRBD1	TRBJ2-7	TGTGCCAGCACCCGGACAGGTGATACCTACGAGCAGTACTTC	CASTRTGDTYEQYF
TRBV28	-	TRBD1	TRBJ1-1	TGTGCCAGCAGTACCGGGACAGGGGGCGCGTACACTGAAGCTTTCTTT	CASSTGTGGAYTEAFF
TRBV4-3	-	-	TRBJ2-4	TGCGCCAGCAGCCAAGATAGGGCAGGGTTTCGGTACTTC	CASSQDRAGFRYF
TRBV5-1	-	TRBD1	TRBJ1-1	TGCGCCAGCACGGGACAGGGGGCCCAGAACACTGAAGCTTTCTTT	CASTGQGAQNTEAFF
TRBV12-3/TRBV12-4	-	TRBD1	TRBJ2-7	TGTGCCAGCAGCCCACAGGGGCCTGGGGAGCAGTACTTC	CASSPQGPGEQYF
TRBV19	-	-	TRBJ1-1	TGTGCCAGTAGTATAGGGCCGGGTTTTGAAGCTTTCTTT	CASSIGPGFEAFF
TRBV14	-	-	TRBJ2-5	TGTGCCAGCAGCCAGTTGGGCATTTTAGAGACCCAGTACTTC	CASSQLGILETQYF
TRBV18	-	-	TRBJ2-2	TGTGCCAGCTCACCTCCAAACAGGGATGGCGGGGAGCTGTTTTTT	CASSPPNRDGGELFF
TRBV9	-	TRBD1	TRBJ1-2	TGTGCCAGCAGCGGGACAGGGGTTGGCTACACCTTC	CASSGTGVGYTF
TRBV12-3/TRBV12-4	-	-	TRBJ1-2	TGTGCCAGCAGTTTTGACATCAACTATGGCTACACCTTC	CASSFDINYGYTF
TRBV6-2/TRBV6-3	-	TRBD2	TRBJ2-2	TGTGCCAGCAGCCAACGGTTGAGGTTCCTAGCGGGACCAAACACCGGGGAGCTGTTTTTT	CASSQRLRFLAGPNTGELFF
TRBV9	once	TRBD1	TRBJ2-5	TGTGCCAGCAGCTCACGGACAGGGGCTTTCCAAGAGACCCAGTACTTC	CASSSRTGAFQETQYF
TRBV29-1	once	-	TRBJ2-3	TGCAGCGGGGAGGGGGGCACAGATACGCAGTATTTT	CSGEGGTDTQYF
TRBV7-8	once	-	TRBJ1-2	TGTGCCAGCAGCCCCGTCGGGGGGCAGGACTATGGCTACACCTTC	CASSPVGGQDYGYTF
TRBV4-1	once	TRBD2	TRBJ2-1	TGCGCCAGCAGCCAACTCCCCGGGGGGGCCTCCTACAATGAGCAGTTCTTC	CASSQLPGGASYNEQFF
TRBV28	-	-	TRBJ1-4	TGTGCCAGCAGCGCCACAGGATCTAGAGGGGGAAAACTGTTTTTT	CASSATGSRGGKLFF
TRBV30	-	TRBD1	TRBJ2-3	TGTGCCTGGAGAGGGGACAGGGGTTCAGATACGCAGTATTTT	CAWRGDRGSDTQYF
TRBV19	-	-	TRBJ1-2	TGTGCCACCCAAGACGCGGGCAGGAACTATGGCTACACCTTC	CATQDAGRNYGYTF
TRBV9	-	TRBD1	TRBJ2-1	TGTGCCAGCAGCGTAGTTAAGGGACAGGGGATCAATGAGCAGTTCTTC	CASSVVKGQGINEQFF
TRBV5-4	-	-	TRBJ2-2	TGTGCCAGCAGTGGGTGGGAGACACGTGGCACCGGGGAGCTGTTTTTT	CASSGWETRGTGELFF
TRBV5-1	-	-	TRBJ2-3	TGCGCCAGCAGCTTGGTTTCAGGGACAGATACGCAGTATTTT	CASSLVSGTDTQYF
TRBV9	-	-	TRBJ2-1	TGTGCCAGCAGCGTCTCAGGCGGGTCTTTCTACAATGAGCAGTTCTTC	CASSVSGGSFYNEQFF
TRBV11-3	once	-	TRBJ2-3	TGTGCCAGCAGCTACCAGGGAGGAGAAGCAGATACGCAGTATTTT	CASSYQGGEADTQYF
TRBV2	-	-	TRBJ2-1	TGTGCCAGCAGTGACCCTGGGACTGGATACAGTGAGCAGTTCTTC	CASSDPGTGYSEQFF
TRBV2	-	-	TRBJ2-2	TGTGCCAGCAGAAGGACAGCGAACACCGGGGAGCTGTTTTTT	CASRRTANTGELFF
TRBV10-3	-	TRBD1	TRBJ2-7	TGTGCCATCAGTGAGTCGACAGGGGCCCTCTACGAGCAGTACTTC	CAISESTGALYEQYF
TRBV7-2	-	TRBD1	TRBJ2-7	TGTGCCAGCAGGACACGACAGGGGGGGTACGAGCAGTACTTC	CASRTRQGGYEQYF
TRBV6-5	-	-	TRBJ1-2	TGTGCCAGCAGCATCGTCACAGGCCACTATGGCTACACCTTC	CASSIVTGHYGYTF
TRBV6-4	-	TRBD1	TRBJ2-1	TGTGCCAGCAGTGTTGGGACAGGGGGGTTTGATGAGCAGTTCTTC	CASSVGTGGFDEQFF